The 22 T cell receptor beta chains presented below share a single source sample, sequenced in a study of breast tumors, draining lymph nodes, adjacent tissues. MiXCR, run by TCRdb on the multiplex PCR reads, gives a single entry per CDR3 protein. The table includes about 180,000 distinct CDR3 sequences, roughly 30% detected once. Samples came from axillary lymph nodes draining the breast cancer. The sequencing input was axillary lymph node tissue. The source is a female donor with breast cancer. Some clones in this sample may be carry-over from other donors' samples.

As regards this clonotype: Its ends do not fully match the called genes, so a read error is possible. The chain couples TRBV7-6 to TRBJ1-4, with 7 bases fitting TRBD1. Germline-derived CDR1 and CDR2 are SGHVS and FNYEAQ. The CDR3 runs 16 residues. This CDR3 is CASSFLTGARNERLFF. Written as DNA, the CDR3 is TGTGCCAGCAGCTTTCTCACAGGGGCCAGAAACGAAAGACTGTTTTTT.

This chain links TRBV7-6 with TRBJ2-1; the match to TRBD2 covers 7 bases. CDR1 is SGHVS, CDR2 FNYEAQ, per germline. J lost 0 bases, V lost 5 bases, and 13 bases had no gene match. This CDR3 contains 18 residues. The CDR3 region is CASSRSETSKASYNEQFF. The CDR3 DNA sequence: TGTGCCAGCAGCCGCAGTGAGACTAGCAAAGCCTCCTACAATGAGCAGTTCTTC.

This clonotype showed up many times. The chain joins TRBV20-1 to TRBJ2-7, with D maybe TRBD2 (7 bases). Trimming left V 3 bases short and J 0 bases short, with 12 bases between. In germline, CDR1 is DFQATT, CDR2 SNEGSKA (reference sequence). This CDR3 is built from 14 residues. The chain's CDR3 is CSASAAGASYEQYF. The CDR3, as DNA: TGCAGTGCTAGTGCCGCGGGGGCCTCCTACGAGCAGTACTTC.

V gene TRBV20-1 combines with J gene TRBJ1-1; 9 bases are a match to TRBD1. The V and J ends lost 5 bases and 4 bases, in that order; junction bases with no gene match: 14. Germline V CDR1 and CDR2: DFQATT, SNEGSKA (reference sequence). CDR3 length: 16 residues. CDR3: CSALAGDRAEGTEAFF. CDR3 coding DNA: TGCAGTGCTCTGGCGGGGGACAGGGCGGAGGGCACTGAAGCTTTCTTT.

At least ten counts were recorded for this clonotype. The J gene is TRBJ1-4, the V gene TRBV4-1; possible D gene TRBD1, 6 bases. Germline V lookup: CDR1 MGHRA, CDR2 YSYEKL. The CDR3 runs 17 residues. V lost 2 bases and J lost 1, with 14 bases in between. The DNA for the CDR3 is TGCGCCAGCAGCCAATGGTGGGGGCGCAGAACTAATGAAAAACTGTTTTTT. Its protein is CASSQWWGRRTNEKLFF.

The chain employs TRBV27 and TRBJ2-6; D remains ambiguous. Trimming shortened V by 8 bases and J by 0 bases, and 11 bases separated the two germline ends. The CDR3 totals 15 residues. The V gene's germline CDR1 is MNHEY and CDR2 SMNVEV (reference sequence). CDR3 amino acids: CASEAFFSGANVLTF. CDR3 DNA sequence: TGTGCCAGCGAGGCCTTTTTCTCTGGGGCCAACGTCCTGACTTTC.

The rearrangement links TRBV19 to TRBJ1-4, with D possibly matching TRBD1 (5 bases). Between the trimmed V and J ends, which lost 4 bases and 7 bases, there was a span of 13 bases. The CDR3 has 14 amino acids. The V gene's germline CDR1 is LNHDA and CDR2 SQIVND (reference sequence). The CDR3: CASSRVGVAEKLFF. The CDR3 coding sequence is TGTGCCAGTAGTAGGGTGGGGGTTGCTGAAAAACTGTTTTTT. Full variable domain (remainder filled in from reference TRBV19 and TRBJ1-4): DGGITQSPKYLFRKEGQNVTLSCEQNLNHDAMYWYRQDPGQGLRLIYYSQIVNDFQKGDIAEGYSVSREKKESFPLTVTSAQKNPTAFYLCASSRVGVAEKLFFGSGTQLSVL.

A remark on this clonotype: Since a much larger clone is just one base distant, this may be a read error. The chain combines TRBV19 with TRBJ2-1, with TRBD2 identical over 10 bases. J was trimmed by 8 bases and V by 8 bases; bases with no gene match: 9. This CDR3 region has 14 residues. The V gene's germline CDR1 is LNHDA and CDR2 SQIVND (reference sequence). The DNA for the CDR3 is TGTGCCAGTGAAAAGCGGGGGGGCCTCTATGAGCAGTTCTTC. It codes for CASEKRGGLYEQFF.

This clonotype appeared many times. V usage is TRBV6-5 and J usage is TRBJ1-2; possibly TRBD1 for D (6 bases). CDR3 size: 14 residues. Per germline, CDR1 MNHEY and CDR2 SVGAGI. V was trimmed by 2 bases and J by 4 bases, leaving 11 bases between them. CDR3 region: CASSYGGLGYGYTF. CDR3 DNA sequence: TGTGCCAGCAGTTACGGGGGGCTAGGCTATGGCTACACCTTC.

This clonotype was found a few times. The chain carries TRBV6-5 and TRBJ2-3; the D is unclear. This CDR3 region has 14 residues. Germline V CDR1 and CDR2: MNHEY, SVGAGI. V was clipped by 8 bases and J by 0 bases, with 12 bases between them. CDR3 in amino acids: CASGHGLSTDTQYF. The CDR3 DNA is TGTGCCAGCGGTCACGGTCTAAGCACAGATACGCAGTATTTT.

A remark on this clonotype: This clone may be a read error of a much larger clone one base away. The rearrangement links TRBV12-3 or TRBV12-4 to TRBJ2-5; no firm D call. Trimming cost V 3 bases and J 2 bases, with 10 bases left between them. This CDR3 has 14 amino acids. In DNA, the CDR3 is TGTGCCAGCAGTTTCATAGGCCCTCAAGAGACCCAGTACTTC. It encodes CASSFIGPQETQYF.

The V and J genes are TRBV27 and TRBJ1-1; D is possibly TRBD1 (5 bases). This CDR3 is 13 amino acids long. Trimming pared 8 bases from V and 6 bases from J, leaving 16 bases between. Looked up from germline, CDR1 is MNHEY and CDR2 is SMNVEV (reference sequence). The CDR3 loop reads CASRLGVIAEAFF. The DNA for the CDR3 is TGTGCCAGCCGGTTGGGGGTTATAGCTGAAGCTTTCTTT.

This clonotype came up a few times. V and J are TRBV25-1 and TRBJ1-1; tentatively, D is TRBD1 (6 bases). Looked up from germline, CDR1 is MGHDK and CDR2 is SYGVNS. The V gene lost 5 bases and the J gene lost 3 bases, with 13 bases spanning the gap. The CDR3 sequence is 14 residues long. CDR3 in DNA: TGTGCCAGCAGTCCCCAAGGGGGGCACACTGAAGCTTTCTTT. Its protein is CASSPQGGHTEAFF.

CDR3 nucleotides: TGCAGTGCTAGGAGGCTAGCGGAAACTTCCGAGCAGTACTTC. Translation: CSARRLAETSEQYF. This chain joins TRBV20-1 and TRBJ2-7, with 7 bases that match TRBD2. V shed 3 bases, J shed 6 bases, and the junction held 11 bases outside the gene matches. Germline values: CDR1 DFQATT, CDR2 SNEGSKA (reference sequence). The CDR3 contains 14 residues.

This clonotype was seen a few times. A much larger clone lies one base from this, so it may be a read error. The chain employs TRBV2 and TRBJ2-5, with 13 positions matching TRBD2. Looked up from germline, CDR1 is SNHLY and CDR2 is FYNNEI. This CDR3 contains 15 residues. CDR3 nucleotides: TGTGCCAGCAGACCGGGACTAGCGGGGCAAGGGACCCAGTACTTC. Protein sequence: CASRPGLAGQGTQYF.

The V and J genes are TRBV6-5 and TRBJ1-2; 9 nucleotides agree with TRBD1. This CDR3 region has 15 residues. Germline loops: CDR1 MNHEY, CDR2 SVGAGI. Trimming removed 5 bases from V and 4 bases from J; junction bases left unmatched: 8. The chain's CDR3 is CASSLGQGMSYGYTF. The CDR3 DNA sequence: TGTGCCAGCAGTCTCGGACAGGGGATGAGCTATGGCTACACCTTC.

Many counts were recorded for this clonotype. The chain is built from TRBV4-1 and TRBJ2-1; TRBD2 aligns across 9 bases. The CDR3 has 18 amino acids. Germline V CDR1 and CDR2: MGHRA, YSYEKL. After removal of 0 bases from V and 6 bases from J, the junction contained 12 bases not matched to a gene. The CDR3 nucleotides read TGCGCCAGCAGCCAAGATTTGGCTAGCGGGACCAACACCAATGAGCAGTTCTTC. This translates into CASSQDLASGTNTNEQFF.

This clonotype has a handful of counts. The J gene is TRBJ1-1, the V gene TRBV7-9, with D perhaps TRBD1 (5 bases). The V and J ends lost 6 bases and 1 base respectively, with 9 bases between them. Looked up from germline, CDR1 is SEHNR and CDR2 is FQNEAQ (reference sequence). This CDR3 region has 13 residues. The CDR3 sequence is CASRGGPNTEAFF. DNA of the CDR3: TGTGCCAGCAGGGGGGGACCGAACACTGAAGCTTTCTTT.

As concerns this clonotype: One base away lies a much larger clone, so this may be a sequencing read error. The J gene is TRBJ2-7, the V gene TRBV6-5; TRBD2 might be the D (6 bases). The CDR3 is made up of 15 amino acids. From germline, CDR1 is MNHEY and CDR2 SVGAGI. V lost 5 bases and J lost 2, with 16 bases in between. This CDR3 is CASSDPGTSTYEQYF. CDR3 bases: TGTGCCAGCAGTGACCCCGGGACTTCAACCTACGAGCAGTACTTC.

This clonotype was found many times. This chain links TRBV20-1 with TRBJ1-3; 10 bases are a match to TRBD1. The CDR3 contains 16 residues. The germline V gene encodes CDR1 DFQATT and CDR2 SNEGSKA (reference sequence). The V segment lost 2 bases and the J segment 4 bases; nucleotides outside the gene matches: 8. The CDR3 here is CSARIAGQGVGNTIYF. CDR3 nucleotide sequence: TGCAGTGCTAGAATCGCCGGACAGGGGGTGGGAAACACCATATATTTT.

The V call is TRBV2, the J call TRBJ2-1, with a possible D match to TRBD2 (5 bases). Germline-derived CDR1 and CDR2 are SNHLY and FYNNEI. This CDR3 has 15 amino acids. V was pared by 8 bases and J by 1 base, with 15 bases between. CDR3 in amino acids: CASARGQFSYNEQFF. CDR3 DNA sequence: TGTGCCAGCGCCCGAGGGCAGTTTTCCTACAATGAGCAGTTCTTC.

This clonotype was detected many times. This chain connects TRBV9 to TRBJ1-2, with 8 positions matching TRBD1. J gave up 4 bases and V 0 bases, and 8 bases lay outside the gene matches. Per the germline V gene, CDR1 is SGDLS and CDR2 is YYNGEE. The CDR3 totals 16 residues. The CDR3 here is CASSVATDRGFYGYTF. Written as DNA, the CDR3 is TGTGCCAGCAGCGTAGCTACTGACAGGGGATTCTATGGCTACACCTTC.